These 26 T cell receptor beta chains came from one sample sequenced in a study of blood T cells in healthy people across ages. Sample-barcoded 5' priming and a J-beta primer mix drove a second PCR of roughly 7 to 11 cycles. Via MiXCR, TCRdb re-called the 5' RACE reads, giving one row per CDR3 protein. The sample lists some 1.8 million distinct CDR3 sequences, about two fifths occurring once. The source material was blood. These TCRs come from a human donor in good health.

This clonotype was seen ten or more times. The chain has TRBV7-3 and TRBJ2-1; D perhaps matches TRBD1 (6 bases). The CDR3 is 11 amino acids. The germline V gene has CDR1 SGHTA and CDR2 FQGTGA. V was cut by 3 bases and J by 10 bases, with 7 bases left in between. CDR3 DNA: TGTGCCAGCAGCTTGGGGACAGAGCAGTTCTTC. This gives the protein CASSLGTEQFF.

The chain recombines TRBV4-1 with TRBJ2-2, with D possibly called TRBD1 or TRBD2 (5 bases each). V lost 0 bases to trimming and J lost 2 bases, with 22 bases between them. Germline V gives CDR1 MGHRA, CDR2 YSYEKL. This CDR3 has 20 amino acids. The CDR3 DNA is TGCGCCAGCAGCCAAGACGGGACCCTATTCGGACGGACCAACACCGGGGAGCTGTTTTTT. It specifies CASSQDGTLFGRTNTGELFF.

This clonotype occurred a few times. The V gene is TRBV9, the J gene TRBJ1-2; weak D call: TRBD1 (5 bases). The CDR3 covers 14 residues. CDR1 and CDR2 (germline): SGDLS, YYNGEE. Between the trimmed V and J ends, which lost 3 bases and 7 bases, there was a span of 16 bases. CDR3 loop: CASSDPGTARGYTF. CDR3 in DNA: TGTGCCAGCAGCGACCCCGGGACCGCGCGTGGCTACACCTTC.

This clonotype turned up a few times. The rearrangement uses TRBV7-8 and TRBJ2-5; 9 bases are a match to TRBD1. Germline-derived CDR1 and CDR2 are SGHVS and FQNEAQ. V trimming: 6 bases; J trimming: 4 bases; junction bases outside the gene matches: 6. The CDR3 totals 14 residues. CDR3 in amino acids: CASRPTGGSETQYF. CDR3 DNA: TGTGCCAGCAGACCTACAGGGGGCTCAGAGACCCAGTACTTC. Full variable domain (missing parts from reference TRBV7-8 and TRBJ2-5): GAGVSQSPRYKVAKRGQDVALRCDPISGHVSLFWYQQALGQGPEFLTYFQNEAQLDKSGLPSDRFFAERPEGSVSTLKIQRTQQEDSAVYLCASRPTGGSETQYFGPGTRLLVL.

The V gene is TRBV20-1, the J gene TRBJ1-3, with D possibly matching TRBD1 (6 bases). Trimming took 0 bases from V and 4 from J, leaving 10 bases between them. The CDR3 loop spans 14 amino acids. Germline CDR1 reads DFQATT; CDR2 reads SNEGSKA (reference sequence). CDR3 residues: CSAREGAQGNTIYF. Here the CDR3 DNA reads TGCAGTGCTAGAGAGGGGGCACAAGGAAACACCATATATTTT.

Of note for this clonotype: One end of the junction is discordant with germline, which a read error may explain. The gene calls are TRBV7-2 and TRBJ2-1; D may correspond to TRBD1 or TRBD2 (5 bases each). The CDR3 is 14 residues long. The germline V gene has CDR1 SGHTA and CDR2 FQGNSA. Here the CDR3 DNA reads TGTGCCAGCAGCCCGGGACGTAACCGGGATGAGCAGGTCTTC. Translation: CASSPGRNRDEQVF.

This clonotype has more than one count but fewer than ten. This chain connects TRBV5-1 to TRBJ1-4; D is undetermined. Trimming cost V 2 bases and J 7 bases, with 12 bases left between them. CDR1 and CDR2 (germline): SGHRS, YFSETQ. This CDR3 is built from 14 residues. The CDR3 sequence is CASSFQDLGEKLFF. The CDR3 DNA follows: TGCGCCAGCAGCTTTCAGGATCTGGGTGAAAAACTGTTTTTT.

This clonotype has more than one count but fewer than ten. This rearrangement joins TRBV29-1 to TRBJ2-5; D uncertain. V was shortened by 1 base and J by 2 bases, with 8 bases between the two germline ends. Germline lookup yields CDR1 SQVTM and CDR2 ANQGSEA. CDR3 length equals 13 residues. CDR3 bases: TGCAGCGTTGAAGCACAGTTTCAAGAGACCCAGTACTTC. Translating gives CSVEAQFQETQYF. Drawing the rest from reference TRBV29-1 and TRBJ2-5, the complete variable domain is SAVISQKPSRDICQRGTSLTIQCQVDSQVTMMFWYRQQPGQSLTLIATANQGSEATYESGFVIDKFPISRPNLTFSTLTVSNMSPEDSSIYLCSVEAQFQETQYFGPGTRLLVL.

This clonotype has only a few counts. This chain connects TRBV7-2 to TRBJ2-3; D not resolved. Trimming removed 0 bases from V and 4 bases from J, with 5 bases in between. This CDR3 has 13 amino acids. Germline loops: CDR1 SGHTA, CDR2 FQGNSA. CDR3 sequence reads: CASSLAISDTQYF. CDR3 sequence (DNA): TGTGCCAGCAGCTTAGCCATTTCAGATACGCAGTATTTT.

This clonotype has only a few counts. The chain joins TRBV11-1 to TRBJ2-7; TRBD2 might be the D (6 bases). The length of the CDR3 is 14 residues. CDR1 is SGHAT and CDR2 is FQDESV in the germline V gene (reference sequence). With 5 bases removed from V and 4 bases from J, the gap between germline ends came to 15 bases. This CDR3 reads CASSPSGLWYEQYF. CDR3 bases: TGTGCCAGCAGCCCATCGGGACTTTGGTACGAGCAGTACTTC.

The chain couples TRBV7-8 to TRBJ2-1; either TRBD1 or TRBD2 may fit D (5 bases each). The CDR3 has 19 amino acids. Germline-derived CDR1 and CDR2 are SGHVS and FQNEAQ. V was shortened by 3 bases and J by 5 bases, with 26 bases between the two germline ends. CDR3 sequence: CASSLHLGDVGRRDNEQFF. In DNA, the CDR3 is TGTGCCAGCAGCTTGCACCTGGGGGACGTTGGCAGGCGCGACAATGAGCAGTTCTTC.

The V gene is TRBV7-2, the J gene TRBJ1-2; D is perhaps TRBD1 (5 bases). Germline V gene lookup returns CDR1 SGHTA and CDR2 FQGNSA. Deletions cut 1 base from V and 5 bases from J, with 14 bases between. CDR3 size: 15 residues. The CDR3 nucleotides are TGTGCCAGCAGCTTAGTGATGGGGCACCGTTATGGCTACACCTTC. Translated, it gives CASSLVMGHRYGYTF.

This clonotype came up once. V and J are TRBV19 and TRBJ1-2; D is uncertain. This CDR3 has 12 amino acids. Germline-derived CDR1 and CDR2 are LNHDA and SQIVND (reference sequence). V lost 4 bases to trimming and J lost 5 bases, with 8 bases between them. CDR3 bases: TGTGCCAGTAGTACCGGACGATATGGCTACACCTTC. As protein: CASSTGRYGYTF. The variable domain in full, completed from reference TRBV19 and TRBJ1-2, reads DGGITQSPKYLFRKEGQNVTLSCEQNLNHDAMYWYRQDPGQGLRLIYYSQIVNDFQKGDIAEGYSVSREKKESFPLTVTSAQKNPTAFYLCASSTGRYGYTFGSGTRLTVV.

J is TRBJ1-2 and V is TRBV6-5, with 9 positions matching TRBD1. CDR1 is MNHEY and CDR2 is SVGAGI in the germline V gene. J was trimmed by 7 bases and V by 1 base; bases with no gene match: 4. This CDR3 is built from 14 residues. The CDR3 reads CASSYLTGGGGYTF. The CDR3 DNA reads as TGTGCCAGCAGTTACTTGACAGGGGGAGGTGGCTACACCTTC.

The CDR3 protein is CASRNAGEGETQYF. CDR3 DNA sequence: TGTGCCAGCAGAAACGCGGGGGAGGGGGAGACCCAGTACTTC. This rearrangement joins TRBV28 to TRBJ2-5; 7 nucleotides line up with TRBD2. Losses at the gene ends were 6 bases for V and 5 bases for J; bases not matched to a gene: 9. The CDR3 runs to 14 residues. Looked up from germline, CDR1 is MDHEN and CDR2 is SYDVKM.

This chain uses TRBV7-2 with TRBJ2-7, with D possibly TRBD1 on 6 matching bases. The germline CDR1 and CDR2 sequences are SGHTA and FQGNSA. CDR3 length: 17 amino acids. Trimming pared 3 bases from V and 0 bases from J, leaving 18 bases between. The CDR3 protein is CASSFPKSGQGSYEQYF. CDR3 in DNA: TGTGCCAGCAGCTTCCCCAAATCGGGACAAGGCTCCTACGAGCAGTACTTC. The entire variable domain, with the rest obtained from reference TRBV7-2 and TRBJ2-7, is as follows: GAGVSQSPSNKVTEKGKDVELRCDPISGHTALYWYRQSLGQGLEFLIYFQGNSAPDKSGLPSDRFSAERTGGSVSTLTIQRTQQEDSAVYLCASSFPKSGQGSYEQYFGPGTRLTVT.

To note about this clonotype: The junction and the germline gene differ at one end; a read error may be behind it. The rearrangement links TRBV20-1 to TRBJ2-7; 12 positions agree with TRBD2. The CDR3 is 17 amino acids. Germline-derived CDR1 and CDR2 are DFQATT and SNEGSKA (reference sequence). The CDR3 DNA reads TGCAGTGCTAGTTTCCGGGGGACTAGCGGGTTTTCCTACGTGCAGTACTTC. Translated: CSASFRGTSGFSYVQYF.

The J gene is TRBJ2-1, the V gene TRBV6-5; weak D call: TRBD1 (6 bases). Germline CDR1 and CDR2: MNHEY and SVGAGI. CDR3 length: 14 residues. Trimming pared 2 bases from V and 8 bases from J, leaving 13 bases between. CDR3 protein: CASSYTGTPDEQFF. DNA of the CDR3: TGTGCCAGCAGTTACACCGGGACACCAGATGAGCAGTTCTTC.

This clonotype came up a few times. The chain carries TRBV12-3 or TRBV12-4 and TRBJ2-1; 7 bases match TRBD2. The V segment lost 5 bases and the J segment 1 base; nucleotides outside the gene matches: 11. The CDR3 contains 17 residues. The CDR3 nucleotides are TGTGCCAGCAGTGGGGAGGGGACGACGGGATCCTACAATGAGCAGTTCTTC. Protein product: CASSGEGTTGSYNEQFF.

This clonotype was found a few times. The chain uses TRBV12-3 or TRBV12-4 and TRBJ1-1; 8 bases line up with TRBD1. This CDR3 spans 15 amino acids. V trimming: 4 bases; J trimming: 10 bases; junction bases outside the gene matches: 14. For the CDR3, the DNA is TGTGCCAGCAGTTCACAACACTGGACAGGGCAGGGAGCTTTCTTT. Translated: CASSSQHWTGQGAFF.

A few counts support this clonotype. The chain combines TRBV20-1 with TRBJ2-6; D is undetermined. Trimming pared 3 bases from V and 4 bases from J, leaving 22 bases between. The CDR3 contains 18 residues. Germline lookup yields CDR1 DFQATT and CDR2 SNEGSKA (reference sequence). The CDR3 sequence is CSASGSWGLGLGANVLTF. The CDR3 DNA follows: TGCAGTGCTAGCGGGTCCTGGGGTCTCGGTCTGGGGGCCAACGTCCTGACTTTC.

CDR3 bases: TGTGCCAGCAGTCCTCCCGGGACAGGAGCCAAAAACATTCAGTACTTC. Encoded protein: CASSPPGTGAKNIQYF. The chain uses TRBV12-3 or TRBV12-4 and TRBJ2-4, with TRBD1 matching over 8 bases. J gave up 0 bases and V 5 bases, and 6 bases lay outside the gene matches. The CDR3 contains 16 residues.

This clonotype has only a few counts. V gene TRBV5-1 combines with J gene TRBJ2-3; the D is unclear. Looked up from germline, CDR1 is SGHRS and CDR2 is YFSETQ. With 0 bases removed from V and 7 bases from J, the gap between germline ends came to 18 bases. The CDR3 contains 16 residues. The CDR3 sequence: CASSLVVSVGSYTQYF. For the CDR3, the DNA is TGCGCCAGCAGCTTGGTGGTCTCAGTGGGGTCCTATACGCAGTATTTT. Combining the CDR3 with reference TRBV5-1 and TRBJ2-3 gives the whole variable domain KAGVTQTPRYLIKTRGQQVTLSCSPISGHRSVSWYQQTPGQGLQFLFEYFSETQRNKGNFPGRFSGRQFSNSRSEMNVSTLELGDSALYLCASSLVVSVGSYTQYFGPGTRLTVL.

There are a few counts of this clonotype. The chain is built from TRBV4-1 and TRBJ1-2; no definite D call. The CDR3 runs 16 residues. The V end was cut by 3 bases, the J end by 8 bases, with 22 bases between. Germline lookup yields CDR1 MGHRA and CDR2 YSYEKL. The CDR3 nucleotides are TGCGCCAGCAGCCAGGGTATTGGTCCAGCGCATCGAGGCTACACCTTC. Protein sequence: CASSQGIGPAHRGYTF.

V is TRBV15 and J is TRBJ1-2; the match to TRBD1 covers 11 bases. Germline V CDR1 and CDR2: LNHNV, YYDKDF (reference sequence). This CDR3 region has 14 residues. V shed 4 bases and J 7 bases; nucleotides not matched to a gene: 5. In nucleotides, the CDR3 is TGTGCCACCAGCAAAGGACAGGGGGCGGGTGGCTACACCTTC. Translation: CATSKGQGAGGYTF.

The chain has TRBV20-1 and TRBJ2-1, with 12 bases identical to TRBD2. The germline gives CDR1 DFQATT, CDR2 SNEGSKA (reference sequence). The CDR3 runs to 14 residues. Trimming at V came to 6 bases and at J to 8 bases, leaving 8 bases not matched to a gene. CDR3: CSADGLAGKYEQFF. The CDR3 DNA is TGCAGTGCCGACGGACTAGCGGGGAAGTATGAGCAGTTCTTC.